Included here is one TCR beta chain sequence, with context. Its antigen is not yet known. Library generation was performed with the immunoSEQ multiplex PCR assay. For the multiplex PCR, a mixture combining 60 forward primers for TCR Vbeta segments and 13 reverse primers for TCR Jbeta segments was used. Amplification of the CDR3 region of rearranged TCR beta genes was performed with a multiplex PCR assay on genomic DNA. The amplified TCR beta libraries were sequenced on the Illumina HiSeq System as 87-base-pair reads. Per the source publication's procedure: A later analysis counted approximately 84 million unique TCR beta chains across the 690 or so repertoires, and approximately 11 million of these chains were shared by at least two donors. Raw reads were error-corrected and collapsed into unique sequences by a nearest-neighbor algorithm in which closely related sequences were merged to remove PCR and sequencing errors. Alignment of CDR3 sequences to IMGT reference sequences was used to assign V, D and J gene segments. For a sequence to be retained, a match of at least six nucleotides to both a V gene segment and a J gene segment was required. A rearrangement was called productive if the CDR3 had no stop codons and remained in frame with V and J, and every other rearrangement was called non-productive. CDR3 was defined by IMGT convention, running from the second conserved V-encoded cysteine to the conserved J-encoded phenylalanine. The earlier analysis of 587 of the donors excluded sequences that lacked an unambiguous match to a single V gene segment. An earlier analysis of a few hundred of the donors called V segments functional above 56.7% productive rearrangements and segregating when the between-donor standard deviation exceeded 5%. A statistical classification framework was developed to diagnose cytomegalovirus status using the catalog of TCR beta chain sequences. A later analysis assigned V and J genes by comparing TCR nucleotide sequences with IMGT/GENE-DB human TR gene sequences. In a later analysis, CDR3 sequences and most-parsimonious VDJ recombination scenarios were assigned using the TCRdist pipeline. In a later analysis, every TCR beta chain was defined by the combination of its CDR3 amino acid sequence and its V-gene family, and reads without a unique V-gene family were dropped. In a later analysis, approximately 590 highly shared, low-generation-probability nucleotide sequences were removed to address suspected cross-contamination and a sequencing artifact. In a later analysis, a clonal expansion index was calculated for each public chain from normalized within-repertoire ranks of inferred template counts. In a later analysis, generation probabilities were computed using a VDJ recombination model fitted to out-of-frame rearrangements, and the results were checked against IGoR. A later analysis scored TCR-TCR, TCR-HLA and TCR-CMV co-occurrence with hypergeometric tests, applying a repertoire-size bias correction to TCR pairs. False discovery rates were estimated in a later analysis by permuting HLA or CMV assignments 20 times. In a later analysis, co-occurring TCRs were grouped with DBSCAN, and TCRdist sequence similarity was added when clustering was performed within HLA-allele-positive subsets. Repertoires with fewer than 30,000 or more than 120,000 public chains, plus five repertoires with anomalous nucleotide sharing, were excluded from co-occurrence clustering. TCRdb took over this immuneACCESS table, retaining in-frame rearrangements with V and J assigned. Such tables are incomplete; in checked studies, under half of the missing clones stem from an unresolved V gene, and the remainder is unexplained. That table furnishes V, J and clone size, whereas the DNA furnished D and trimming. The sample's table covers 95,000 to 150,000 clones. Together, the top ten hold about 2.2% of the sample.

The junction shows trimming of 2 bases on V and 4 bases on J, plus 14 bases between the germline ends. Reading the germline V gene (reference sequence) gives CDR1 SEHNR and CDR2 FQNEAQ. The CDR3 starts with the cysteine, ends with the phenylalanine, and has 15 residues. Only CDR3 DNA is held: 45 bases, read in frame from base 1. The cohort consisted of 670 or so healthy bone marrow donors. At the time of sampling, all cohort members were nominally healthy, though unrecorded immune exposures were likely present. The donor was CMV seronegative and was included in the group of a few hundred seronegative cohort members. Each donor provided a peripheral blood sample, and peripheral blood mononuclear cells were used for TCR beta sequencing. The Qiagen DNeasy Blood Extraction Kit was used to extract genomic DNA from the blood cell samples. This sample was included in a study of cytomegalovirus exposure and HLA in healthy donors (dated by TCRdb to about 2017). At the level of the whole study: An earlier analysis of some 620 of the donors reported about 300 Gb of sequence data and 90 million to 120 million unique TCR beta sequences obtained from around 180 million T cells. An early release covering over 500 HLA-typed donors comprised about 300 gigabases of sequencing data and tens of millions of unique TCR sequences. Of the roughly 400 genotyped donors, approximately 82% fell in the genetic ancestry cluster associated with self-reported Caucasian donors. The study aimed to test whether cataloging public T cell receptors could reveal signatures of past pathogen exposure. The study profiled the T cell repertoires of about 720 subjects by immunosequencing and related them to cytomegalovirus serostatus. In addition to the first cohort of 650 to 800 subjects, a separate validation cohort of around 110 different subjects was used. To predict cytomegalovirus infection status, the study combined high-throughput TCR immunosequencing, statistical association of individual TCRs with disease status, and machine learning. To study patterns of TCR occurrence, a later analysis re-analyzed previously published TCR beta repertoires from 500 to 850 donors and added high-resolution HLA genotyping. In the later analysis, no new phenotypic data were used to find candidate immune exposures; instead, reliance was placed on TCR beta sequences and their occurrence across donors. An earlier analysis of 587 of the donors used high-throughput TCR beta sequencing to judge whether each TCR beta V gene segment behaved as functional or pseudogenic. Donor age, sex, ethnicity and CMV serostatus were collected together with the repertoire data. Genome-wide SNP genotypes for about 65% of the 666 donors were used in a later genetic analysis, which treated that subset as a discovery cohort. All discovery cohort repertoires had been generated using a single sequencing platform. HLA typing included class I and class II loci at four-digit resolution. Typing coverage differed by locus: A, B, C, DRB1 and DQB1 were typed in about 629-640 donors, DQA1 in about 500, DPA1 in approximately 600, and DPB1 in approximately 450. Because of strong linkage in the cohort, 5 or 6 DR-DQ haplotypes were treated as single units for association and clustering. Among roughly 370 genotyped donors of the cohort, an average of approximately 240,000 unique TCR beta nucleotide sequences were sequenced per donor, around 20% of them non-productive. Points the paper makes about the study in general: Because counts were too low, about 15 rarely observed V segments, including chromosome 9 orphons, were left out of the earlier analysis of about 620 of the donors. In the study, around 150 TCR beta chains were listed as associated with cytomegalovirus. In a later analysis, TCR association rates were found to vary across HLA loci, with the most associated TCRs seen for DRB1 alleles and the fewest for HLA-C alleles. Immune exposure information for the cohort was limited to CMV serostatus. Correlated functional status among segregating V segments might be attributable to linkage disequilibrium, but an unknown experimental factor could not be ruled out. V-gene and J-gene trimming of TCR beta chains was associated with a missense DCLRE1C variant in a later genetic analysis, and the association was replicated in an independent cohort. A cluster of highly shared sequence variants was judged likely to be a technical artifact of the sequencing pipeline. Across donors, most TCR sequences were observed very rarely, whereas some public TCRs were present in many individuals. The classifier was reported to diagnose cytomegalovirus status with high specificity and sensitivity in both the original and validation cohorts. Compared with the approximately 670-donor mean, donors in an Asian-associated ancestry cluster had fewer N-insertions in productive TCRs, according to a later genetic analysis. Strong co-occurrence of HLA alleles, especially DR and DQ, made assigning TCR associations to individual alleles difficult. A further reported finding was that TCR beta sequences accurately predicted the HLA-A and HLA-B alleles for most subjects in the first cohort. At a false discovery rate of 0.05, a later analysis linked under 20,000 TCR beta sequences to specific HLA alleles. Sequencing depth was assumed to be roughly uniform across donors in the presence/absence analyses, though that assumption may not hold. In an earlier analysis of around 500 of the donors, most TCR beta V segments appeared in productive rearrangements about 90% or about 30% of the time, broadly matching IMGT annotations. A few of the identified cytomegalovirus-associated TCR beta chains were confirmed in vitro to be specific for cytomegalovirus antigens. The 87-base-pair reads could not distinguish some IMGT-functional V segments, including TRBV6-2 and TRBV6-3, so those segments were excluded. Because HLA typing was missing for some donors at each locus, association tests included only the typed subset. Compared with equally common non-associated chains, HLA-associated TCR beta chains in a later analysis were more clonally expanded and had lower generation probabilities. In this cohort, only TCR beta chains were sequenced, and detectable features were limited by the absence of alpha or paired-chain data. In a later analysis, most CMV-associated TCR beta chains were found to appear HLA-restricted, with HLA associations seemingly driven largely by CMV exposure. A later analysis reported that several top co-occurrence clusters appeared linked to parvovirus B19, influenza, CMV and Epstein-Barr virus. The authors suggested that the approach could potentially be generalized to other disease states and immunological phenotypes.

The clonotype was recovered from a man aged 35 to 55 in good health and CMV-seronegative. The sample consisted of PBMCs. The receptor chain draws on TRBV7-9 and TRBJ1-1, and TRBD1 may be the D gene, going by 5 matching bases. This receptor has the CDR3 CASSLSSQGGTEAFF. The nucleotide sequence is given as TGTGCCAGCAGCTTATCTTCTCAGGGCGGCACTGAAGCTTTCTTT.